This T cell receptor (beta chain) was found in a study of identical twins. Study outcomes and limitations: Carriage of fewer insertions was seen in abundant cord blood beta clonotypes, whereas memory repertoires showed none.

Trimming stripped 5 bases from V and 12 bases from J, with 11 bases between. The CDR3 contains 11 residues. Germline lookup yields CDR1 SGHTA and CDR2 FQGNSA. This clonotype was counted a few times. Its cognate antigen is unknown. Unique molecular identifiers were present on cDNA, and template switching added a universal primer site. TCRdb re-derived calls from the 5' RACE reads in MiXCR, one entry per CDR3 protein. The sample lists approximately 220,000 distinct CDR3 sequences, less than 10% occurring once. The chain employs TRBV7-2 and TRBJ2-1; D gene ambiguous. What was sequenced was memory (CD45RO+) T cells sorted from blood. The TCR comes from a woman aged 18-30 years in good health. As DNA, the CDR3 is TGTGCCAGCAGCCGAAGCGTACCGCAGTTCTTC. Protein: CASSRSVPQFF.